The 15 T cell receptor beta chains reported below all come from one sample, sequenced in a study of blood T cell repertoires in COVID-19. Repertoires were generated with immunoSEQ multiplex PCR, while TCRdb's copy carries only in-frame clones and drops some. Altogether about 180,000 clones are present, 83% being singletons, with the ten largest covering more than 1.5%. Sequencing was carried out using peripheral blood. These receptors came from a human donor in a cohort sampled during active COVID-19.

V and J are TRBV11-3 and TRBJ2-2, with TRBD2 identical over 14 bases. V lost 3 bases to trimming and J lost 9 bases; unmatched junction nucleotides: 9. Germline V gene sequence: CDR1 SGHNT, CDR2 YENEEA. This CDR3 region has 17 residues. For the CDR3, the DNA is TGTGCCAGCAGCTTCGGACTAGCGGGAGGATTGGGCAGGGAGCTGTTTTTT. This codes for CASSFGLAGGLGRELFF.

The chain carries TRBV9 and TRBJ2-7; 8 bases align to TRBD1. Germline V gene data show CDR1 as SGDLS and CDR2 as YYNGEE. The ends lost 4 bases at V and 2 bases at J; junction bases unmatched: 8. The CDR3 spans 15 residues. CDR3 in DNA: TGTGCCAGCAGCCCTGGACAGGGAAGTGCCTACGAGCAGTACTTC. Translating it yields CASSPGQGSAYEQYF.

This sequence joins TRBV27 and TRBJ2-7; 8 positions agree with TRBD1. Unmatched junction bases numbered 10, after V lost 10 bases and J lost 5 bases. CDR1 MNHEY and CDR2 SMNVEV come from the germline V gene (reference sequence). The CDR3 is 13 residues long. Written as DNA, the CDR3 is TGTGCCACCCGGGACAGGCTTCGCAACGAGCAGTACTTC. Translating it yields CATRDRLRNEQYF.

CDR3 region: CASSQDEDSFSYEQYF. The CDR3 DNA reads TGCGCCAGCAGCCAAGATGAGGACAGTTTTTCCTACGAGCAGTACTTC. The chain joins TRBV4-3 to TRBJ2-7; tentative D call: TRBD1 (6 bases). The germline V and J ends were trimmed by 0 bases and 1 base, with 13 bases remaining between them. From germline, CDR1 is LGHNA and CDR2 YSLEER. This CDR3 contains 16 residues.

This clone was detected a few times. The V and J genes are TRBV7-9 and TRBJ1-1; no clear D gene. The CDR3 has 15 amino acids. V lost 1 base to trimming and J lost 0 bases, with 9 bases between them. Per germline, CDR1 SEHNR and CDR2 FQNEAQ (reference sequence). Here the CDR3 reads CASSLDQGVNTEAFF. In DNA form, the CDR3 reads TGTGCCAGCAGCTTAGACCAAGGAGTGAACACTGAAGCTTTCTTT.

The gene calls are TRBV28 and TRBJ1-2, with D uncertain. The CDR3 is 14 residues long. In germline, CDR1 is MDHEN, CDR2 SYDVKM. V was shortened by 4 bases and J by 3 bases, with 12 bases between the two germline ends. This chain's CDR3 is CASSSAGGYYGYTF. As DNA, the CDR3 is TGTGCCAGCAGTTCGGCGGGCGGGTACTATGGCTACACCTTC.

The chain employs TRBV7-9 and TRBJ1-1, with D possibly being TRBD1 (6 bases). V shed 2 bases and J shed 8 bases, with 6 bases lying between them. There are 11 residues in the CDR3. The germline CDR1 and CDR2 sequences are SEHNR and FQNEAQ (reference sequence). CDR3 region: CASSLTGEAFF. The CDR3 DNA is TGTGCCAGCAGCTTAACAGGGGAAGCTTTCTTT.

The gene calls are TRBV28 and TRBJ2-3; 11 bases map to TRBD2. CDR1 is MDHEN, CDR2 SYDVKM, per germline. The CDR3 has 15 amino acids. V lost 6 bases and J lost 2; bases outside the gene matches: 4. The CDR3 region has the DNA TGTGCCAGCAGCACTAGCGGGAGCCACACAGATACGCAGTATTTT. Its protein product is CASSTSGSHTDTQYF.

This clone occurred once. The V gene is TRBV3-1 (or the pseudogene TRBV3-2), the J gene TRBJ2-3; 8 bases align to TRBD2. Germline V CDR1 and CDR2: LGHDT, YNNKEL (reference sequence). V lost 0 bases to trimming and J lost 1 base; unmatched junction nucleotides: 0. This CDR3 is built from 15 residues. The CDR3: CASSQDSGGTDTQYF. DNA of the CDR3: TGTGCCAGCAGCCAAGATAGCGGGGGCACAGATACGCAGTATTTT.

The CDR3 protein is CASSPELAGALYEQYF. The CDR3 bases are TGTGCCAGCAGCCCCGAACTAGCGGGGGCCCTCTACGAGCAGTACTTC. The V call is TRBV4-2, the J call TRBJ2-7; TRBD2 aligns across 11 bases. Germline CDR1 is LGHNA and CDR2 is YNFKEQ. This CDR3 spans 16 amino acids. The ends lost 4 bases at V and 3 bases at J; junction bases unmatched: 8.

The chain employs TRBV10-3 and TRBJ2-5, with TRBD2 identical over 10 bases. Germline CDR1 reads ENHRY; CDR2 reads SYGVKD. V shed 4 bases and J 0 bases; nucleotides not matched to a gene: 8. CDR3 length: 17 residues. The DNA of the CDR3 is TGTGCCATCAGTGGGGCAAGAGGGACTAGCGACCAAGAGACCCAGTACTTC. It is translated as CAISGARGTSDQETQYF.

The chain joins TRBV5-1 to TRBJ1-1; a possible D gene is TRBD1 (5 bases). Trimming took off 7 bases at V and 4 bases at J, with 11 bases between the two ends. This CDR3 is built from 12 residues. Germline V gene data show CDR1 as SGHRS and CDR2 as YFSETQ. The CDR3 here is CASGGGLTEAFF. CDR3 DNA: TGCGCCAGCGGGGGGGGACTCACTGAAGCTTTCTTT.

This clone has only one observation. V usage is TRBV4-3 and J usage is TRBJ2-7, with 8 nucleotides matching TRBD1. V shed 0 bases, J shed 0 bases, and the junction held 7 bases outside the gene matches. CDR3 length: 17 amino acids. From germline, CDR1 is LGHNA and CDR2 YSLEER. The CDR3 sequence is CASSQEYRTGSSYEQYF. The CDR3 nucleotides are TGCGCCAGCAGCCAAGAATACAGGACAGGGAGCTCCTACGAGCAGTACTTC.

This chain joins TRBV7-3 and TRBJ1-1; TRBD1 agrees at 9 bases. J lost 5 bases, V lost 5 bases, and 9 bases had no gene match. Germline loops: CDR1 SGHTA, CDR2 FQGTGA. This CDR3 comprises 15 residues. In DNA form, the CDR3 reads TGTGCCAGCAGCGAAGGACAGGGGAGCAAGACTGAAGCTTTCTTT. Translated, it gives CASSEGQGSKTEAFF. The full variable domain, rest sourced from reference TRBV7-3 and TRBJ1-1, is GAGVSQTPSNKVTEKGKYVELRCDPISGHTALYWYRQSLGQGPEFLIYFQGTGAADDSGLPNDRFFAVRPEGSVSTLKIQRTERGDSAVYLCASSEGQGSKTEAFFGQGTRLTVV.

This clone was counted once. The chain uses TRBV25-1 and TRBJ2-5; D is perhaps TRBD2 (5 bases). The CDR3 runs to 14 residues. Looked up from germline, CDR1 is MGHDK and CDR2 is SYGVNS. V lost 3 bases, J lost 4 bases, and 12 bases lay in between. The CDR3 loop is CASSDVGESETQYF. The CDR3 region has the DNA TGTGCCAGCAGTGATGTCGGGGAATCAGAGACCCAGTACTTC.